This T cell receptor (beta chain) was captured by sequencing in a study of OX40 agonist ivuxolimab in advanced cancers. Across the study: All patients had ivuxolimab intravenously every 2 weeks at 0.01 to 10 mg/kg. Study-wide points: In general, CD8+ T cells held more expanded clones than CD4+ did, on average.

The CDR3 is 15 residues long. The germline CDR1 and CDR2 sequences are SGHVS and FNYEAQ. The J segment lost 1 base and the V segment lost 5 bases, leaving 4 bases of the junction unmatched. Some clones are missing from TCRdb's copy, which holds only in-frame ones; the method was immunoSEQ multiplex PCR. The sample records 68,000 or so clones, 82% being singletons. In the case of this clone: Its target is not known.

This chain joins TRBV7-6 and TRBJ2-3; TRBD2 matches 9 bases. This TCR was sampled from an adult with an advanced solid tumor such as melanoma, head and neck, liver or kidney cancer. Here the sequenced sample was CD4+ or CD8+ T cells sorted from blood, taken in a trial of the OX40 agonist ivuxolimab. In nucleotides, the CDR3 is TGTGCCAGCAGCCTCCAGCGGGGGGGCACAGATACGCAGTATTTT. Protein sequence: CASSLQRGGTDTQYF.